The 10 T cell receptor beta chains listed next were all sequenced from one sample in a study of T cells in Graves' hyperthyroidism and ophthalmopathy. Authors of the study amplified TCR beta CDR3 regions from RNA transcripts. A first-round RT-PCR of the TCR CDR3 used the HTBI primer set. MiXCR, run by TCRdb on the multiplex PCR reads, gives a single entry per CDR3 protein. This sample has fewer than 400,000 distinct CDR3 sequences, with about 15% found just once. The sample taken for sequencing was blood. The receptors were sampled from a woman aged 18-29 years with Graves' hyperthyroidism that later progressed to Graves' ophthalmopathy.

This clonotype has a count of ten or more. The V and J genes are TRBV29-1 and TRBJ2-5, with a tentative D call TRBD1 (5 bases). V shed 0 bases and J shed 2 bases, with 13 bases lying between them. The CDR3 totals 15 residues. Per the germline V gene, CDR1 is SQVTM and CDR2 is ANQGSEA. The CDR3 region is CSVEDGARGQETQYF. CDR3 coding DNA: TGCAGCGTTGAAGATGGGGCGCGAGGACAAGAGACCCAGTACTTC.

This clonotype was seen a few times. The chain employs TRBV7-9 and TRBJ2-7; D might be TRBD1 (6 bases). V shed 3 bases and J shed 6 bases, with 15 bases lying between them. Germline CDR1 and CDR2: SEHNR and FQNEAQ (reference sequence). The CDR3 sequence is 14 residues long. The CDR3 region is CASSFTGLGSEQYF. The CDR3 DNA is TGTGCCAGCAGCTTTACAGGGTTAGGGTCCGAGCAGTACTTC.

This clonotype occurred many times. The chain joins TRBV6-2 or TRBV6-3 to TRBJ1-5; 7 bases agree with TRBD1. This CDR3 is 18 amino acids long. CDR1 MNHEY and CDR2 SVGEGT come from the germline V gene. The V segment lost 0 bases and the J segment 3 bases; nucleotides outside the gene matches: 11. The CDR3 is CASSYSGGGIWNNQPQHF. CDR3 DNA: TGTGCCAGCAGTTACTCGGGAGGGGGCATTTGGAACAATCAGCCCCAGCATTTT.

This clonotype was counted at least ten times. The J gene is TRBJ2-7, the V gene TRBV5-8, with 7 bases identical to TRBD1. Germline-derived CDR1 and CDR2 are SGHTS and YDEGEE. Trimming took 0 bases from V and 3 from J; bases not matched to a gene: 12. This CDR3 is built from 17 residues. CDR3 residues: CASSLAEFTGVGYEQYF. Here the CDR3 DNA reads TGTGCCAGCAGCTTGGCCGAGTTTACAGGGGTCGGCTACGAGCAGTACTTC.

The chain combines TRBV3-1 with TRBJ1-6, with 11 bases aligning to TRBD1. CDR3 length equals 16 residues. Germline trimming cut 3 bases from V and 10 bases from J; bases unmatched to any gene: 8. The germline gives CDR1 LGHDT, CDR2 YNNKEL (reference sequence). This CDR3 is CASSQEIGQGASPLHF. CDR3 coding DNA: TGTGCCAGCAGCCAGGAAATCGGACAGGGGGCCTCACCCCTCCACTTT. The variable domain in full, with the rest retrieved from reference TRBV3-1 and TRBJ1-6, is DTAVSQTPKYLVTQMGNDKSIKCEQNLGHDTMYWYKQDSKKFLKIMFSYNNKELIINETVPNRFSPKSPDKAHLNLHINSLELGDSAVYFCASSQEIGQGASPLHFGNGTRLTVT.

This clonotype has only a few counts. The chain has TRBV5-5 and TRBJ1-1, with a possible D match to TRBD1 (5 bases). This CDR3 is 15 amino acids long. V lost 2 bases and J lost 1, with 12 bases in between. From germline, CDR1 is SGHKS and CDR2 YYEKEE (reference sequence). The CDR3 DNA is TGTGCCAGCAGCTTAACCAGGGTTCCGAACACTGAAGCTTTCTTT. Amino acid sequence: CASSLTRVPNTEAFF.

This clonotype was observed a few times. A read error may explain this, as a much larger clone is one base away. V gene TRBV4-2 combines with J gene TRBJ2-1; 8 positions match TRBD1. This CDR3 contains 17 residues. CDR1 and CDR2 from the germline V gene are LGHNA and YNFKEQ. CDR3 sequence: CAGSQDYFGQGPNEQFF. The DNA of the CDR3 is TGTGCCGGCAGCCAAGATTACTTCGGACAGGGTCCCAATGAGCAGTTCTTC.

The table lists this clonotype with many counts. V and J are TRBV18 and TRBJ1-3; D not resolved. Germline lookup yields CDR1 KGHSH and CDR2 LQKENI. The V end lost 2 bases, the J end lost 0 bases, and 5 bases lay between the germline ends. CDR3 length equals 14 residues. The CDR3 DNA is TGTGCCAGCTCACCAGCCAGCTCTGGAAACACCATATATTTT. This encodes CASSPASSGNTIYF. Filled out from reference TRBV18 and TRBJ1-3, the complete variable domain reads NAGVMQNPRHLVRRRGQEARLRCSPMKGHSHVYWYRQLPEEGLKFMVYLQKENIIDESGMPKERFSAEFPKEGPSILRIQQVVRGDSAAYFCASSPASSGNTIYFGEGSWLTVV.

V usage is TRBV10-2 and J usage is TRBJ1-6; no reliable D call. Germline CDR1 reads WSHSY; CDR2 reads SAAADI. The CDR3 has 15 residues. Trimming took 2 bases from V and 5 from J, leaving 10 bases between them. Written as DNA, the CDR3 is TGCGCCAGCAGTGAGCGGTCAGGTCATAATTCACCCCTCCACTTT. It encodes CASSERSGHNSPLHF.

As regards this clonotype: This may be a read error: a much more frequent sequence differs by one nucleotide. This rearrangement joins TRBV7-2 to TRBJ2-7; TRBD2 agrees at 7 bases. This CDR3 comprises 14 residues. Germline V gene data show CDR1 as SGHTA and CDR2 as FQGNSA. After removal of 5 bases from V and 2 bases from J, the junction contained 6 bases not matched to a gene. The CDR3 DNA reads as TGTGCCAGCAGCGCGCTTGGGGGGGCCTACGAGCAGTACGTC. This encodes CASSALGGAYEQYV.